The entry below gives a single TCR beta chain sequence along with its context. The antigen is undetermined. The data were taken from a study of T-cell memory formation after mild COVID-19. Study context: TCR clustering was largely donor specific. Findings and caveats of the study: Shrinking CD4+ clones resided mostly in CM and EM, and CD8+ ones in EMRA.

5'RACE primed at constant segments yielded TCR alpha and TCR beta cDNA libraries bearing sample barcodes and UMIs. TCRdb analysed the 5' RACE reads with MiXCR anew, one entry per CDR3 protein. The repertoire has over 500,000 distinct CDR3 sequences, roughly 17% of them found once; the top ten carry roughly 8.2%. CDR3 size: 15 residues. Trimming took 4 bases from V and 5 from J; bases not matched to a gene: 3. Germline V CDR1 and CDR2: SGHTA, FQGNSA. The clonotype comes from an adult woman who had mild COVID-19 (a few samples of this study predate the infection). Cell type and time point are not known. The sample was PBMCs or a T cell subset sorted from them (not recorded which). The gene calls are TRBV7-2 and TRBJ2-1; TRBD2 agrees at 12 bases. The DNA of the CDR3 is TGTGCCAGCAGCTCTCTAGCGGGAGGGCACAATGAGCAGTTCTTC. Its protein is CASSSLAGGHNEQFF.